This TCR beta chain was obtained from a study of blood T cell repertoires in COVID-19. As for the study in general: Sites in the United States, Italy and Spain provided acute and convalescent COVID-19 samples. Sample material is recorded as cDNA or gDNA derived from T cells, B-cell-depleted T cells, or PBMCs.

Original handling: Reference gene primer amplification in the assay estimated nucleated cell counts. Sequenced by immunoSEQ multiplex PCR; TCRdb stores in-frame clones only, minus some. V and J calls and clone size are given by that table; D and trimming were obtained from the DNA. The table has 100,000 to 150,000 clones, roughly four fifths seen once; the top ten hold 3.8%. The CDR3 totals 14 residues. The germline V gene has CDR1 MNHNS and CDR2 SASEGT. Trimming took off 3 bases at V and 6 bases at J, with 12 bases between the two ends. The source is a woman in her fifties or sixties with acute or convalescent COVID-19. Specimen: peripheral blood. The chain recombines TRBV6-1 with TRBJ1-5; TRBD1 is a possible D gene (6 bases). The CDR3 loop is CASSDFSGVQPQHF. The CDR3 DNA sequence: TGTGCCAGCAGTGATTTCTCAGGGGTTCAGCCCCAGCATTTT.